The sequence of this TCR beta chain was determined in a study of blood T cell repertoires in COVID-19. Study details: Some COVID-19 samples were acute and others convalescent; all came from the United States, Italy and Spain.

Per the original methods: From reference gene primer amplification, estimates of nucleated cell counts were derived. Assay: immunoSEQ multiplex PCR; the TCRdb copy retains only in-frame clones and omits some. V, J and clone size were drawn from that table, and D and trimming were deduced from the DNA. Counted here are around 130,000 clones, over 75% occurring once; the ten biggest clones make up around 30%. This TCR derives from a man between 70 and 80 years old with active or convalescent COVID-19. The source material was peripheral blood.

Here the CDR3 reads CASSSTGNTEAFF. For the CDR3, the DNA is TGTGCCAGCAGTTCCACAGGGAACACTGAAGCTTTCTTT. The rearrangement uses TRBV25-1 and TRBJ1-1; D perhaps matches TRBD1 (5 bases). Germline-derived CDR1 and CDR2 are MGHDK and SYGVNS. This CDR3 spans 13 amino acids. V lost 5 bases and J 1 base, leaving 8 bases between the germline ends.